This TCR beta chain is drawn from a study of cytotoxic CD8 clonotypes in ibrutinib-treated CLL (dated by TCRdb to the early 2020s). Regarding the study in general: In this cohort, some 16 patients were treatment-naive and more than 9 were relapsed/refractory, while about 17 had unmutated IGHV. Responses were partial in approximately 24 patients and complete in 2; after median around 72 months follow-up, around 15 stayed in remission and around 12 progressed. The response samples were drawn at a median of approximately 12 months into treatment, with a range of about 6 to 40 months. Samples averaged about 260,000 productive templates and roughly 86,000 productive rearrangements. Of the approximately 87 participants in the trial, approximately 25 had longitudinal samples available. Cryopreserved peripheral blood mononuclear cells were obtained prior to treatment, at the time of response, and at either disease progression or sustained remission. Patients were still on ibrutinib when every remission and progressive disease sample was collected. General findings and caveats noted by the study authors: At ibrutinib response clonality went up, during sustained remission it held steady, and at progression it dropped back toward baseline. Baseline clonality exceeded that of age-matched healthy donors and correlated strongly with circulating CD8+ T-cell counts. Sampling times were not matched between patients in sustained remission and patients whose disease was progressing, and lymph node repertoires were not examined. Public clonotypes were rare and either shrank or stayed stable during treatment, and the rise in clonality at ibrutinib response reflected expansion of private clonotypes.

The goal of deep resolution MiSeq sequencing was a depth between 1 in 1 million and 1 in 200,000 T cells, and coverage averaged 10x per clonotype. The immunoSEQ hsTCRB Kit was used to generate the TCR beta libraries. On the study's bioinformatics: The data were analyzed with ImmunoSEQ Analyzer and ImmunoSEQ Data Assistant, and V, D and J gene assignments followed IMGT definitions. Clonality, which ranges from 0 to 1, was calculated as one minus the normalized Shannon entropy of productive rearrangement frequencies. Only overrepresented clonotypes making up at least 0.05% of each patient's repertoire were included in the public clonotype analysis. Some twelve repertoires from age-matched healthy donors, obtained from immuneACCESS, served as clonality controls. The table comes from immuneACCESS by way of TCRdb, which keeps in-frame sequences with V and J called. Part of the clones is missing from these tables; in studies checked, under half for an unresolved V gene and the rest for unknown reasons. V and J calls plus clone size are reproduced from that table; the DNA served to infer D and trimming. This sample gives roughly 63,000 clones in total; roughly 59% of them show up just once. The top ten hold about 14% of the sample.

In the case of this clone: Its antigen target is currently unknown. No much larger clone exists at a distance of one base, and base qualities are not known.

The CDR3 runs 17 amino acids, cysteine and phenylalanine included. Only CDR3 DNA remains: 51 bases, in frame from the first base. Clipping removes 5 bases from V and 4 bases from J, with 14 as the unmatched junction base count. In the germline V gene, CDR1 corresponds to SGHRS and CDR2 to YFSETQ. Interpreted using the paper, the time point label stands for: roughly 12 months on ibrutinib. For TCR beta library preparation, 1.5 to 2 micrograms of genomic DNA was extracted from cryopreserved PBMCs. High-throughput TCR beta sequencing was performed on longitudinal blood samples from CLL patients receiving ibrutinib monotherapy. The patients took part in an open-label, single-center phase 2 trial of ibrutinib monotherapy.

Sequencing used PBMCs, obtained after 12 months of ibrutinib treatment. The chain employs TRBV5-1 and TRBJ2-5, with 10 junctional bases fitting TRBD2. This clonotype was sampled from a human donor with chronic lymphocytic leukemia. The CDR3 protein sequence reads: CASSRSLTSGITETQYF. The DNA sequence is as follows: TGCGCCAGCAGTCGATCCTTAACTAGCGGGATAACAGAGACCCAGTACTTC.